The source of this TCR beta chain is a study of T cell responses to AZD1222 COVID-19 vaccine. TCRdb keeps only in-frame clones here, not all; method: immunoSEQ multiplex PCR. This sample has more than 100,000 clones, with 90% found just once. As to this clone: No antigen is known for it.

Study-wide findings and caveats: Of spike-specific TCRs, nearly half reportedly target regions left unmutated in variants. Across the whole spike, CD4 TCRs peaked at regions 160-218 and 743-854. Mostly white British, mostly female donors; authors suggested clonal diversity may be underestimated.

The length of the CDR3 is 16 residues. V was clipped by 2 bases and J by 1 base, with 14 bases between them. Germline-derived CDR1 and CDR2 are LNHDA and SQIVND (reference sequence). The source was peripheral blood, collected on day 0 of AZD1222 vaccination. V and J are TRBV19 and TRBJ1-1; D remains unclear. The source is an adult in good health. CDR3 coding DNA: TGTGCCAGTAGTATATCCCTCAGACGGGGGAACACTGAAGCTTTCTTT. It yields the protein CASSISLRRGNTEAFF.